Each of the 4 T cell receptor beta chains below was sequenced from the same sample in a study of T cells after yellow fever vaccination. Each CDR3 protein is one row after TCRdb ran MiXCR on the 5' RACE reads. The sample has about 340,000 distinct CDR3 sequences, 8.7% seen once; the top ten hold roughly 17%. The input for sequencing was PBMCs, taken on the day of the first yellow fever vaccination. These receptors all stem from a man aged 18 to 35 who received the YFV17D yellow fever vaccine.

This clonotype was found many times. V and J are TRBV20-1 and TRBJ2-7, with 9 bases aligning to TRBD2. The CDR3 sequence is 17 residues long. Unmatched junction bases numbered 13, after V lost 0 bases and J lost 4 bases. Germline CDR1 is DFQATT and CDR2 is SNEGSKA (reference sequence). Here the CDR3 reads CSARDAPGGSGGYEQYV. The CDR3, as DNA: TGCAGTGCTAGAGATGCCCCCGGGGGAAGCGGGGGGTACGAGCAGTACGTC.

This chain uses TRBV20-1 with TRBJ1-5; D is possibly TRBD1 (5 bases). The germline gives CDR1 DFQATT, CDR2 SNEGSKA (reference sequence). CDR3 length: 15 amino acids. Trimming stripped 6 bases from V and 4 bases from J, with 19 bases between. The CDR3 reads CSAERPGRWNQPQHF. In nucleotides, the CDR3 is TGCAGTGCGGAGAGGCCGGGGCGGTGGAATCAGCCCCAGCATTTT.

The V gene is TRBV4-1, the J gene TRBJ1-3; tentative D call: TRBD1 (5 bases). CDR1 and CDR2 (germline): MGHRA, YSYEKL. V was shortened by 1 base and J by 2 bases, with 15 bases between the two germline ends. This CDR3 region has 17 residues. CDR3 region: CASSQGMGGPPGNTIYF. CDR3 bases: TGCGCCAGCAGCCAAGGAATGGGGGGTCCGCCTGGAAACACCATATATTTT.

The V and J genes are TRBV10-3 and TRBJ1-3, with D unresolved. V lost 6 bases to trimming and J lost 0 bases, with 3 bases between them. The CDR3 sequence is 12 residues long. From germline, CDR1 is ENHRY and CDR2 SYGVKD. The CDR3 protein is CAISVSGNTIYF. The CDR3 DNA follows: TGTGCCATCAGCGTCTCTGGAAACACCATATATTTT.